Sequencing of this T cell receptor beta chain was carried out in a study of blood T cell repertoires in COVID-19. TCRdb's table, derived via immunoSEQ multiplex PCR, lists solely in-frame clones and lacks some. The table includes 65,000 to 85,000 clones, about 88% detected once. V lost 2 bases and J 2 bases, leaving 6 bases between the germline ends. CDR1 and CDR2 from the germline V gene are WNHNN and SYGVQD (reference sequence). This CDR3 has 13 amino acids. The chain couples TRBV10-1 to TRBJ2-5; D ambiguous. This receptor was obtained from a human donor in a cohort sampled during active COVID-19. Sequenced: peripheral blood. CDR3 nucleotides: TGCGCCAGCAGTGAGGGCAGTCAAGAGACCCAGTACTTC. This gives the protein CASSEGSQETQYF.